This T cell receptor (beta chain) was sequenced during a study of blood T cell repertoires in COVID-19. Produced via immunoSEQ multiplex PCR; TCRdb's table is partial and in-frame only. This sample yields around 250,000 clones, of which about 90% are seen a single time; 6.2% belongs to the top ten. This clone appeared once. CDR1 is SGHAT and CDR2 is FQNNGV in the germline V gene. The CDR3 length is 16 residues. The V and J ends lost 1 base and 4 bases, in that order; junction bases with no gene match: 6. The TCR originated in a man between 60 and 75 years old with acute or convalescent COVID-19. Sequenced input: peripheral blood. The chain couples TRBV11-2 to TRBJ2-1; 8 positions agree with TRBD2. The CDR3 here is CASSLAAGGLYNEQFF. The CDR3 DNA follows: TGTGCCAGCAGCTTAGCGGCGGGAGGCTTATACAATGAGCAGTTCTTC.